This is a list of T cell receptor beta chains from one sample in a study of regulatory T cells in long-lasting Graves disease. TCRdb independently ran MiXCR on the multiplex PCR reads; one entry per CDR3 protein. The data show approximately 300,000 distinct CDR3 sequences, about 20% seen once. Here the sequenced sample was peripheral blood mononuclear cells (PBMCs), taken at new diagnosis, from a patient treated with antithyroid drugs. The receptors shown here come from a female donor with Graves disease. The CDR3 runs from the conserved cysteine through the conserved F or W. The order of the fields is J gene, V gene, D gene, clone size, CDR3 protein, CDR3 DNA. A D gene is named only where the DNA matches it firmly. Clone size is shown for a subset of rows, as once, few, many or a class of expanded clone.

TRBJ2-2 | TRBV9 | NA | many | CASSPTWGVDRELFF | TGTGCCAGCAGCCCAACGTGGGGGGTTGACCGGGAGCTGTTTTTT
TRBJ1-2 | TRBV5-4 | NA | few | CASSYGAFRDGYTF | TGTGCCAGCAGCTACGGGGCCTTCAGGGATGGCTACACCTTC
TRBJ2-1 | TRBV7-9 | TRBD2 | few | CASSPPGSGSSYNEQFF | TGTGCCAGCAGCCCCCCGGGTAGCGGGAGCTCCTACAATGAGCAGTTCTTC
TRBJ2-7 | TRBV11-2 | NA | NA | CASSHPNWDGYEQYF | TGTGCCAGCAGCCACCCGAACTGGGACGGCTACGAGCAGTACTTC
TRBJ1-1 | TRBV30 | NA | many | CAWSGRVGNTEAFF | TGTGCCTGGAGTGGCCGGGTGGGGAACACTGAAGCTTTCTTT
TRBJ2-2 | TRBV11-3 | NA | many | CASSLGRGELFF | TGTGCCAGCAGCTTAGGCCGCGGGGAGCTGTTTTTT
TRBJ2-7 | TRBV7-9 | TRBD1 | NA | CASSGAPGQGPPHEQYF | TGTGCCAGCAGCGGAGCCCCCGGACAGGGACCCCCCCACGAGCAGTACTTC
TRBJ2-7 | TRBV7-2 | NA | NA | CASSFYICSALSSGTPEQYF | NA
TRBJ2-2 | TRBV20-1 | TRBD2 | many | CSASTSGRTTGELFF | TGCAGTGCTAGTACGAGCGGGAGAACCACCGGGGAGCTGTTTTTT
TRBJ2-3 | TRBV3-1 | NA | many | CASSLRESTDTQYF | TGTGCCAGCAGCCTCCGGGAAAGCACAGATACGCAGTATTTT
TRBJ2-1 | TRBV4-1 | TRBD2 | few | CASSPAIGLAGGEQFF | TGCGCCAGCAGCCCCGCAATAGGACTAGCGGGAGGTGAGCAGTTCTTC
TRBJ2-2 | TRBV11-3 | NA | many | CASSREITGELFF | TGTGCCAGCAGCCGGGAGATCACCGGGGAGCTGTTTTTT
TRBJ1-1 | TRBV6-1 | NA | many | CASSFARDTEAFF | TGTGCCAGTTCTTTCGCCCGGGACACTGAAGCTTTCTTT
TRBJ2-3 | TRBV11-3 | TRBD1 | many | CASSLPPGQGAYTQYF | TGTGCCAGCAGCTTACCTCCGGGACAGGGGGCATATACGCAGTATTTT
TRBJ1-6 | TRBV12-3/TRBV12-4 | NA | many | CASSLERDRGLFRSPLHF | NA
TRBJ2-7 | TRBV15 | NA | many | CATSRDVKYEQYF | TGTGCCACCAGCAGAGATGTCAAGTACGAGCAGTACTTC
TRBJ2-2 | TRBV10-2 | TRBD2 | many | CASSESAGVGTGELFF | TGCGCCAGCAGTGAGTCAGCGGGAGTGGGCACCGGGGAGCTGTTTTTT
TRBJ2-7 | TRBV10-2 | TRBD2 | many | CASSESGRDGNYEQYF | TGCGCCAGCAGTGAGTCTGGGAGGGACGGGAACTACGAGCAGTACTTC
TRBJ2-5 | TRBV7-6 | TRBD2 | NA | CASSLVRAGEGPGAERETQYF | TGTGCCAGCAGCTTAGTAAGGGCGGGAGAGGGACCCGGCGCGGAACGAGAGACCCAGTACTTC
TRBJ2-2 | TRBV24-1 | NA | many | CATSDLSGELFF | TGTGCCACCAGTGATTTGTCCGGGGAGCTGTTTTTT
TRBJ2-1 | TRBV19 | NA | NA | CASSVVGVGNEQFF | TGTGCCAGTAGTGTGGTGGGAGTCGGCAATGAGCAGTTCTTC
TRBJ1-2 | TRBV5-1 | NA | few | CASSFNGGGYGYTF | TGCGCCAGCAGCTTCAACGGGGGAGGCTATGGCTACACCTTC
TRBJ2-7 | TRBV2 | TRBD1 | many | CASVRDSYYEQYF | TGTGCCAGCGTCCGGGACAGTTACTACGAGCAGTACTTC
TRBJ2-2 | TRBV19 | TRBD2 | many | CASSIRLAGGHGGTGELFF | TGTGCCAGTAGTATCCGACTAGCGGGAGGCCACGGGGGAACCGGGGAGCTGTTTTTT
TRBJ2-7 | TRBV19 | TRBD2 | many | CASAGLGLAFTYEQYF | TGTGCCAGTGCAGGTCTTGGACTAGCGTTCACCTACGAGCAGTACTTC
TRBJ2-7 | TRBV7-8 | TRBD1 | many | CASSSGHRGNYEQYF | TGTGCCAGCAGCTCGGGGCACAGGGGGAACTACGAGCAGTACTTC
TRBJ2-1 | TRBV2 | TRBD2 | NA | CASSEWEGRTSGNNEQFF | TGTGCCAGCAGTGAATGGGAAGGGAGGACTAGCGGGAACAATGAGCAGTTCTTC
TRBJ2-3 | TRBV6-2/TRBV6-3 | NA | many | CASSEGPPDTQYF | TGTGCCAGCAGTGAAGGGCCCCCAGATACGCAGTATTTT
TRBJ2-7 | TRBV28 | NA | many | CASVGGPPTYEQYF | TGTGCCAGCGTGGGGGGCCCGCCGACCTACGAGCAGTACTTC
TRBJ2-7 | TRBV12-3/TRBV12-4 | NA | NA | CASSLGRPGGEQYF | TGTGCCAGCAGTTTAGGGCGACCCGGGGGCGAGCAGTACTTC
TRBJ2-1 | TRBV14 | TRBD2 | many | CASSQVEPGLAEIDEQFF | TGTGCCAGCAGCCAAGTAGAACCGGGACTAGCGGAGATAGATGAGCAGTTCTTC
TRBJ2-1 | TRBV11-2 | NA | many | CASSSNYNEQFF | TGTGCCAGCAGCTCTAATTACAATGAGCAGTTCTTC
TRBJ2-1 | TRBV11-3 | TRBD1 | NA | CASSPRDRGFNEQFF | TGTGCCAGCAGCCCTCGGGACAGGGGGTTTAATGAGCAGTTCTTC
TRBJ2-5 | TRBV11-3 | NA | NA | CASSLMWTTRETQYF | TGTGCCAGCAGCTTAATGTGGACTACCCGGGAGACCCAGTACTTC
TRBJ1-6 | TRBV20-1 | NA | many | CSARDPGPGNSPLHF | TGCAGTGCTAGAGACCCAGGACCTGGGAATTCACCCCTCCACTTT
TRBJ2-7 | TRBV27 | TRBD1 | many | CASSFPGQGTEQYF | TGTGCCAGCAGTTTCCCGGGACAGGGGACCGAGCAGTACTTC
TRBJ2-2 | TRBV20-1 | TRBD2 | many | CSARDLLAGATGELFF | TGCAGTGCTAGAGATCTACTAGCGGGAGCTACCGGGGAGCTGTTTTTT
TRBJ1-6 | TRBV6-1 | NA | many | CASSDQRSYNSPLHF | TGTGCCAGCAGTGACCAGCGGTCCTATAATTCACCCCTCCACTTT
TRBJ2-6 | TRBV9 | TRBD2 | many | CASSVEAGRGSGANVLTF | TGTGCCAGCAGCGTAGAAGCGGGGAGGGGTTCAGGGGCCAACGTCCTGACTTTC
TRBJ1-1 | TRBV11-2 | NA | many | CASSLTQAAFEAFF | TGTGCCAGCAGCTTGACCCAGGCCGCCTTTGAAGCTTTCTTT
TRBJ2-3 | TRBV5-4 | NA | few | CASSVPSTDTQYF | TGTGCCAGCAGCGTACCTTCCACAGATACGCAGTATTTT
TRBJ1-5 | TRBV7-9 | TRBD1 | few | CASSSPGQGTNSNQPQHF | TGTGCCAGCAGCTCCCCGGGACAGGGGACCAATAGCAATCAGCCCCAGCATTTT
TRBJ1-1 | TRBV30 | TRBD1 | few | CAWSPGTGNTEAFF | TGTGCCTGGAGCCCCGGGACAGGGAACACTGAAGCTTTCTTT
TRBJ1-1 | TRBV10-2 | TRBD1 | many | CASSEPTGSTEAFF | TGCGCCAGCAGTGAGCCGACAGGGTCCACTGAAGCTTTCTTT
TRBJ1-4 | TRBV12-3/TRBV12-4 | NA | many | CASSFLGEKLFF | TGTGCCAGCAGTTTCCTGGGGGAAAAACTGTTTTTT
TRBJ2-5 | TRBV28 | NA | medium-sized | CASRIQGGEETQYF | TGTGCCAGCAGGATACAGGGAGGGGAAGAGACCCAGTACTTC
TRBJ1-1 | TRBV10-2 | NA | many | CASSGRENTEAFF | TGCGCCAGCAGCGGCAGGGAGAACACTGAAGCTTTCTTT
TRBJ1-5 | TRBV2 | TRBD1 | many | CASSTGVSNQPQHF | TGTGCCAGCAGTACAGGGGTCAGCAATCAGCCCCAGCATTTT
TRBJ2-1 | TRBV20-1 | TRBD2 | NA | CSAGGTSGTYNEQFF | TGCAGTGCTGGCGGGACTAGCGGGACCTACAATGAGCAGTTCTTC
TRBJ2-7 | TRBV28 | TRBD1 | many | CASSFSGQGSSYEQYF | TGTGCCAGCAGTTTCTCCGGACAGGGTAGCTCCTACGAGCAGTACTTC